These T cell receptor beta chains were read from a single sample in a study of blood T cells in healthy people across ages. One entry per CDR3 protein, called by TCRdb with MiXCR from the 5' RACE reads. The sample holds about a million distinct CDR3 sequences, roughly half seen once. The sample was blood. The origin of the receptors is a woman aged 60 to 75 in good health. Both conserved end residues are part of each CDR3. D genes are given only for firm matches. Clone size is given for some rows only: seen once, a few or many times, or a class if the clone is expanded.

v_gene	len	j_gene	abundance	d_gene	CDR3nt	CDR3aa
TRBV29-1	13	TRBJ2-7	few	.	TGCAGCGTCGGTGGGCGGCAGTCCTACGAGCAGTACTTC	CSVGGRQSYEQYF
TRBV29-1	13	TRBJ1-2	.	TRBD1	TGCAGCGTGAACAGGGGGCTAGGAAGTGGCTACACCTTC	CSVNRGLGSGYTF
TRBV5-1	18	TRBJ2-1	.	.	TGCGCCAGCAGCCAAATGGGGGGGCGGGACTTCTCCTACAATGAGCAGTTCTTC	CASSQMGGRDFSYNEQFF
TRBV7-9	16	TRBJ2-3	.	.	TGTGCCAGCAGCCCCCCTGTAGGGACCGTGGCAGATACGCAGTATTTT	CASSPPVGTVADTQYF
TRBV11-2	13	TRBJ1-6	few	.	TGTGCCAGCAGCTTCCAGTATCAGGGGCGGTACCACTTT	CASSFQYQGRYHF
TRBV7-2	15	TRBJ2-3	once	.	TGTGCCAGCAGCTACGCGCCAACAGGGATAGATTCGCAGTATTTT	CASSYAPTGIDSQYF
TRBV27	16	TRBJ2-7	few	TRBD1	TGTGCCAGCAGTTTATCCCAGACAGGGGCCGCCTACGAGCAGTACTTC	CASSLSQTGAAYEQYF
TRBV6-2/TRBV6-3	13	TRBJ1-1	.	TRBD1	TGTGCCAGCAGTACCCTACAGGGGTCTGAAGCTTTCTTT	CASSTLQGSEAFF
TRBV7-9	14	TRBJ2-1	few	TRBD2	TGTGCCAGCAGCTTAATTAGCGGGAGCAATGAGCAGTTCTTC	CASSLISGSNEQFF
TRBV5-1	14	TRBJ2-2	.	.	TGCGCCAGCAGCTTGGCCACTAGTGTCGGGGAGCTGTTTTTT	CASSLATSVGELFF
TRBV27	13	TRBJ1-1	.	.	TGTGCCAGCAGCCGGGGGGAGCACACTGAAGCTTTCTTT	CASSRGEHTEAFF
TRBV24-1	15	TRBJ2-5	.	TRBD1	TGTGCCACCAACTCGCCCCGACAGGGGGGCAATGAGCAGTACTTC	CATNSPRQGGNEQYF
TRBV29-1	16	TRBJ1-2	.	.	TGCAGCGTTGAAGGGCTTTTTAAGGGGGAACTCTATGGCTACACCTTC	CSVEGLFKGELYGYTF
TRBV6-2/TRBV6-3	17	TRBJ2-1	.	TRBD2	TGTGCCAGCAGCGAAGACCCCGGGACTAGCGGGAGAAATGAGCAGTTCTTC	CASSEDPGTSGRNEQFF
TRBV29-1	14	TRBJ2-7	.	.	TGCGCGTCGCAAACGGGACTTCATAACAATGAGCAGTACTTC	CASQTGLHNNEQYF
TRBV7-2	14	TRBJ2-5	.	TRBD2	TGTGCCAGCATACTAGCGGGGTTCCAAGAGACCCAGTACTTC	CASILAGFQETQYF
TRBV27	14	TRBJ2-7	.	.	TGTGCCAGCGCCCATTGGGCTTACTTATACGAGCAGTACTTC	CASAHWAYLYEQYF
TRBV28	13	TRBJ2-7	few	.	TGTGCCAGCAGTTTGACCTCCCTTAAAGAGCAGTACTTC	CASSLTSLKEQYF
TRBV5-1	15	TRBJ2-3	.	TRBD1	TGCGCCAGCAGTTCCCAGGGGGTAGGGACAGATACGCAGTATTTT	CASSSQGVGTDTQYF
TRBV7-2	14	TRBJ1-1	.	TRBD1	TGTGCCAGCAGCTGGGGACAGGGGAACACTGAAGCTTTCTTT	CASSWGQGNTEAFF
TRBV20-1	13	TRBJ2-7	few	.	TGCAGTGCTAGTGACGACAGTGAGAGGCCCCAGTACTTC	CSASDDSERPQYF
TRBV4-1	15	TRBJ2-7	.	TRBD1	TGCGCCGGCAGCCAAGACCCGGGACAGGGCTACGAGCAGTACTTT	CAGSQDPGQGYEQYF
TRBV18	13	TRBJ1-6	.	.	TGTGCCAGCTCACAACAGGGTCAATCACCCCTCCACTTT	CASSQQGQSPLHF
TRBV20-1	13	TRBJ2-7	.	.	TGCAGTGCCAATAGCGGAAGCTCCTACGAGCAGTACTTC	CSANSGSSYEQYF
TRBV10-3	16	TRBJ1-1	.	.	TGTGCCATCAGTGCAAGGCAGGGGCGATTGAACACTGAAGCTTTCTTT	CAISARQGRLNTEAFF
TRBV28	14	TRBJ1-5	.	TRBD1	TGTGCCAGCCTCCCGGGACAGGGGTTTCAGCCCCAGCATTTT	CASLPGQGFQPQHF
TRBV21-1	12	TRBJ2-1	once	.	TGTGCCAGCAGTCGACGGATGGATGAGCAGTTCTTC	CASSRRMDEQFF
TRBV6-1	14	TRBJ2-1	.	TRBD2	TGTGCCAGCAGAAGAAGCGGGAGCGGTAATGAGCAGTTCTTC	CASRRSGSGNEQFF
TRBV20-1	20	TRBJ1-5	.	TRBD1	TGCAGTGCTAGAGATTCTCCGGGACAGGGAGGAGGAAAAGAAAATCAGCCCCAGCATTTT	CSARDSPGQGGGKENQPQHF
TRBV10-3	14	TRBJ2-5	.	TRBD1	TGTGCCATCAAGCCGGGACAGGGTCAAGAGACCCAGTACTTC	CAIKPGQGQETQYF